The entry below describes one TCR beta chain. Its target is not known. The CDR3 covers 15 residues. The V segment lost 5 bases and the J segment 4 bases; nucleotides outside the gene matches: 10. The germline V gene encodes CDR1 LNHDA and CDR2 SQIVND (reference sequence). Some clones are missing from TCRdb's copy, which holds only in-frame ones; the method was immunoSEQ multiplex PCR. Of about 120,000 clones listed, roughly 70% are singletons. CD8 memory was a combination of CD45RO+ cells and CCR7-negative CD45RA+ TemRA cells. The data originate from a study of shared clonotypes between healthy human individuals. Study information: Samples came from two female and a few male donors aged 18 to 49. Study-level results: Some naive CD4 clonotypes, around 5%, turned up in common across a few donors. Sorted-subset sequencing, rarefaction showed, was incomplete despite large depth.

This clonotype was obtained from a woman younger than 45 in good health. The material sequenced was memory CD8+ T cells sorted from blood. The subset denotes: CD45RO+ cells pooled with CCR7-negative TemRA cells. The chain carries TRBV19 and TRBJ1-2, with 7 bases lining up with TRBD1. The CDR3 reads CASSPRQGSGYGYTF. The CDR3 nucleotides are TGTGCCAGTAGTCCGCGACAGGGATCGGGCTATGGCTACACCTTC. Full variable domain (remainder filled in from reference TRBV19 and TRBJ1-2): DGGITQSPKYLFRKEGQNVTLSCEQNLNHDAMYWYRQDPGQGLRLIYYSQIVNDFQKGDIAEGYSVSREKKESFPLTVTSAQKNPTAFYLCASSPRQGSGYGYTFGSGTRLTVV.